These 19 T cell receptor beta chains came from one sample sequenced in a study of post-analysis software for immune sequencing data. General study results and limits: Four or five TRBV segments were more frequent in patients than controls; TRBV5-6, TRBV5-1 and TRBV20-1 belonged to this group.

Which antigens these TCRs recognize remains unknown. Researchers reported that TCR beta cDNA libraries carried unique molecular identifiers. One entry per CDR3 protein, called by TCRdb with MiXCR from the PCR reads. The sample holds about 430,000 distinct CDR3 sequences, less than 40% seen once. The sequenced sample was blood. These receptors all stem from a girl aged 2 to 10 with multiple sclerosis.

CDR3 amino acids: CSVQSGTANYGYTF. In nucleotides, the CDR3 is TGCAGCGTCCAATCCGGGACAGCTAACTATGGCTACACCTTC. V is TRBV29-1 and J is TRBJ1-2; the match to TRBD1 covers 7 bases. This CDR3 spans 14 amino acids. With V trimmed by 6 bases and J by 0 bases, 7 bases remained unmatched. Per the germline V gene, CDR1 is SQVTM and CDR2 is ANQGSEA.

The chain is built from TRBV28 and TRBJ2-4, with 9 positions matching TRBD1. CDR3 length equals 17 residues. The germline CDR1 and CDR2 sequences are MDHEN and SYDVKM. The V gene end was trimmed by 6 bases and the J gene end by 7 bases; junction bases not matched to a gene: 16. Here the CDR3 DNA reads TGTGCCAGCAGCCTTTCAGCCGCCGGGACAGGGTGGAACATTCAGTACTTC. Amino acid sequence: CASSLSAAGTGWNIQYF.

This clonotype was seen only a few times. V gene TRBV28 combines with J gene TRBJ1-2, with D tentatively TRBD1 (6 bases). Trimming pared 4 bases from V and 4 bases from J, leaving 16 bases between. CDR3 length: 15 residues. Germline V gene sequence: CDR1 MDHEN, CDR2 SYDVKM. The CDR3 protein is CASSSSSGVFYGYTF. The CDR3 nucleotides read TGTGCCAGCAGTTCCTCCTCAGGGGTTTTCTATGGCTACACCTTC.

This clonotype turned up a few times. The chain joins TRBV29-1 to TRBJ2-3; 9 bases map to TRBD2. Per the germline V gene, CDR1 is SQVTM and CDR2 is ANQGSEA. V was pared by 2 bases and J by 3 bases, with 3 bases of the junction left unmatched. CDR3 length: 14 residues. CDR3 nucleotide sequence: TGCAGCGTTGAACTAGCGGGGCGGACAGATACGCAGTATTTT. Translation: CSVELAGRTDTQYF.

About this clonotype: At one end, the junction sequence differs from germline, possibly due to a read error. V usage is TRBV7-7 and J usage is TRBJ2-1; 13 bases agree with TRBD2. From germline, CDR1 is SSHAT and CDR2 FNYEAQ (reference sequence). CDR3 length: 16 amino acids. CDR3: CASSLEGLAGTNEQFF. The CDR3 DNA reads as TGTGCTAGCAGCTTAGAGGGACTAGCGGGAACGAATGAGCAGTTCTTC.

V is TRBV3-1 and J is TRBJ2-5, with 7 bases aligning to TRBD2. CDR1 and CDR2 (germline): LGHDT, YNNKEL (reference sequence). CDR3 length: 11 amino acids. With 4 bases clipped from V and 11 bases from J, the junction kept 4 bases outside the gene matches. The CDR3 sequence: CASSRMREQYF. The DNA of the CDR3 is TGTGCCAGCAGCCGGATGCGGGAGCAGTACTTC.

The chain recombines TRBV15 with TRBJ2-7, with 9 positions matching TRBD2. The CDR3 runs to 15 residues. In germline, CDR1 is LNHNV, CDR2 YYDKDF (reference sequence). With 0 bases clipped from V and 0 bases from J, the junction kept 0 bases outside the gene matches. Written as DNA, the CDR3 is TGTGCCACCAGCAGAGATAGCGGGAGCTCCTACGAGCAGTACTTC. This translates into CATSRDSGSSYEQYF.

The J gene is TRBJ1-5, the V gene TRBV12-3 or TRBV12-4; no clear D gene. V dropped 5 bases and J dropped 2 bases, with 13 bases sitting between them. This CDR3 is built from 15 residues. CDR3 in DNA: TGTGCCAGCAGTCAGCAAGACGGGGGCAATCAGCCCCAGCATTTT. Translated: CASSQQDGGNQPQHF.

The V call is TRBV6-7, the J call TRBJ2-1; D not resolved. TRBV6-7 is recorded as an ORF, its role being uncertain. The CDR3 consists of 12 residues. The V gene lost 7 bases and the J gene lost 10 bases, with 14 bases spanning the gap. The CDR3 is CASIRSLGEQFF. DNA for the CDR3: TGTGCCAGCATACGATCACTGGGAGAGCAGTTCTTC.

DNA for the CDR3: TGCAGTGCTAGAGCGACTAGCGGGGGGGCCAATGAGCAGTTCTTC. Protein sequence: CSARATSGGANEQFF. This chain joins TRBV20-1 and TRBJ2-1, with TRBD2 matching over 14 bases. The trim removed 1 base at V and 6 bases at J, leaving 2 bases unmatched. This CDR3 region has 15 residues. Germline V gives CDR1 DFQATT, CDR2 SNEGSKA (reference sequence).

This clonotype was seen a handful of times. This sequence joins TRBV6-2 or TRBV6-3 and TRBJ2-4, with TRBD1 matching over 10 bases. The J call could be wrong; TRBJ2-7 is a better fit for the DNA end. Germline values: CDR1 MNHEY, CDR2 SVGEGT. The CDR3 is 16 residues long. The CDR3 region is CASSRPPGTGVGEQYF. CDR3 nucleotides: TGTGCCAGCAGTCGGCCTCCCGGGACAGGGGTGGGCGAGCAGTACTTC.

This clonotype was recorded a few times. The chain recombines TRBV7-6 with TRBJ1-1; 7 bases are a match to TRBD1. With 2 bases clipped from V and 6 bases from J, the junction kept 21 bases outside the gene matches. Germline V gene data show CDR1 as SGHVS and CDR2 as FNYEAQ. The CDR3 sequence is 19 residues long. The CDR3 bases are TGTGCCAGCAGCTTAACCTTGGAGGGGGCGAATCGAGGTCGTTCTGAAGCTTTCTTT. It translates to CASSLTLEGANRGRSEAFF.

The chain employs TRBV24-1 and TRBJ2-1, with 8 bases aligning to TRBD2. CDR1 KGHDR and CDR2 SFDVKD come from the germline V gene. V shed 4 bases and J 2 bases; nucleotides not matched to a gene: 9. CDR3 length: 17 residues. The CDR3 loop reads CATSDVSGREPYNEQFF. In DNA form, the CDR3 reads TGTGCCACCAGTGACGTAAGCGGGAGAGAACCCTACAATGAGCAGTTCTTC.

The V gene is TRBV6-6, the J gene TRBJ2-5; 8 bases agree with TRBD2. The junction had 5 bases not matched to a gene; V was cut back by 6 bases and J by 5 bases. Per the germline V gene, CDR1 is MNHNY and CDR2 is SVGAGI (reference sequence). The CDR3 is 13 residues long. CDR3 in amino acids: CASSIAGMETQYF. The CDR3 DNA is TGTGCCAGCAGCATAGCGGGGATGGAGACCCAGTACTTC.

This chain connects TRBV24-1 to TRBJ2-1; 11 nucleotides match TRBD1. J lost 8 bases, V lost 5 bases, and 7 bases had no gene match. Germline V gene lookup returns CDR1 KGHDR and CDR2 SFDVKD. The CDR3 runs 15 residues. The CDR3 loop is CATSAPDRGRHEQFF. For the CDR3, the DNA is TGTGCCACCAGTGCCCCGGACAGGGGGCGACATGAGCAGTTCTTC.

The rearrangement links TRBV6-1 to TRBJ2-5; D perhaps matches TRBD2 (5 bases). The CDR3 sequence is 15 residues long. Between the trimmed V and J ends, which lost 2 bases and 5 bases, there was a span of 15 bases. Germline V gene sequence: CDR1 MNHNS, CDR2 SASEGT. CDR3 sequence reads: CASSESTAGGETQYF. The CDR3 coding sequence is TGTGCCAGCAGTGAATCGACCGCCGGAGGCGAGACCCAGTACTTC.

This clonotype was detected only a few times. This rearrangement joins TRBV7-2 to TRBJ2-7, with D possibly matching TRBD1 (5 bases). The CDR3 loop spans 13 amino acids. Looked up from germline, CDR1 is SGHTA and CDR2 is FQGNSA. V was pared by 2 bases and J by 2 bases, with 7 bases between. The CDR3 DNA follows: TGTGCCAGCAGCTTATCAGGGCCCTACGAGCAGTACTTC. This gives the protein CASSLSGPYEQYF.

This clonotype was observed a few times. The rearrangement links TRBV12-3 or TRBV12-4 to TRBJ1-2; D perhaps matches TRBD1 (5 bases). The germline V and J ends were trimmed by 5 bases and 8 bases, with 18 bases remaining between them. The CDR3 loop spans 14 amino acids. The CDR3, as DNA: TGTGCCAGCAGTCCTCCGGGACGGCTATGGGGCTACACCTTC. Its translation: CASSPPGRLWGYTF.

The V call is TRBV11-2, the J call TRBJ2-7, with D possibly called TRBD1 or TRBD2 (7 bases each). Germline CDR1 and CDR2: SGHAT and FQNNGV. The CDR3 sequence is 16 residues long. Trimming removed 5 bases at V and 0 bases at J, with 17 bases between. CDR3 sequence reads: CASSPQAGQPSYEQYF. DNA for the CDR3: TGTGCCAGCAGCCCGCAAGCGGGACAGCCCTCCTACGAGCAGTACTTC.